Reported below is one T cell receptor (beta chain). Antigen unknown. The authors took blood RNA from unsorted whole blood and also extracted germline DNA. It was before surgery that about 3.9 milliliters of peripheral blood were collected. The source of the sample is a study of tumor-infiltrating lymphocytes in primary liver carcinoma. Study-wide context: Participating patients were men and women between 30 and 69 years old.

Broader study findings: The study found a significantly higher top-250-clone fraction in tumors than in blood (p = 0.039). Reduced overlap was seen in tumor-adjacent and tumor-blood pairs versus tumor region pairs.

TCR beta cDNA came from roughly 450 ng total RNA, primed with a constant-region primer. Researchers made the TCR beta libraries by running three nested multiplex PCR rounds with slightly modified ARM-PCR. The first two PCR rounds used TRBV1-TRBV30 primers with a Cbeta primer, roughly 10 cycles each. TCRdb re-called the multiplex PCR reads through MiXCR, storing one row per CDR3 protein. This table holds fewer than 350,000 distinct CDR3 sequences, approximately 64% found once. The CDR3 length is 13 residues. Trimming removed 4 bases from V and 3 bases from J, with 10 bases in between. V is TRBV12-3 or TRBV12-4 and J is TRBJ2-7, with D unresolved. The source is a middle-aged man with primary liver carcinoma and hepatitis B virus infection. The sample taken for sequencing was peripheral blood. The CDR3 DNA reads TGTGCCAGCAGTTCAAACAACAACTACGAGCAGTACTTC. Protein product: CASSSNNNYEQYF.